This T cell receptor beta chain appears in the sequencing data of a study of shared clonotypes between healthy human individuals. Using immunoSEQ multiplex PCR, the repertoire was profiled, and TCRdb retains in-frame clones only, with some absent. The sample lists roughly 1 million clones, about 75% occurring once. Deletions cut 5 bases from V and 6 bases from J, with 17 bases between. The CDR3 has 14 residues. The V gene's germline CDR1 is SEHNR and CDR2 FQNEAQ (reference sequence). This clonotype was sampled from a man aged 18-30 years in good health. Sequenced material: memory CD4+ T cells sorted from blood. Regarding subset: CD45RA-negative fraction. V usage is TRBV7-9 and J usage is TRBJ2-7; TRBD2 is a possible D gene (6 bases). CDR3 sequence reads: CASSPLSYGGEQYF. The DNA of the CDR3 is TGTGCCAGCAGCCCCCTTAGTTACGGGGGCGAGCAGTACTTC.